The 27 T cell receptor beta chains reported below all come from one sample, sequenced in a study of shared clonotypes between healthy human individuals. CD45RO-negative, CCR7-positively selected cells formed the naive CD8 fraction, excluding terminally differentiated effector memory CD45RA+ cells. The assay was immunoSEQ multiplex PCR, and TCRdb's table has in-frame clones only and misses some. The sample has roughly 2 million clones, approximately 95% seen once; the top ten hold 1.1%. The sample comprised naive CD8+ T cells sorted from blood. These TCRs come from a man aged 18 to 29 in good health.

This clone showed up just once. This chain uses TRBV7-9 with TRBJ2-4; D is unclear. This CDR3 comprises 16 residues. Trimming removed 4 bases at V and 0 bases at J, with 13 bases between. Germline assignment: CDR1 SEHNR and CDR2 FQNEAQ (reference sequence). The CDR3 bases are TGTGCCAGCAGCTCCCCTGAGTCTCTAGCCAAAAACATTCAGTACTTC. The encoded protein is CASSSPESLAKNIQYF.

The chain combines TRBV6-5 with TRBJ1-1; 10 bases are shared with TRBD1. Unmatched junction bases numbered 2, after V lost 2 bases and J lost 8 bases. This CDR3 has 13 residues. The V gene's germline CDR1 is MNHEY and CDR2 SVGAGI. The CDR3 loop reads CASSYGTGAEAFF. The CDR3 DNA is TGTGCCAGCAGTTACGGGACAGGGGCCGAAGCTTTCTTT.

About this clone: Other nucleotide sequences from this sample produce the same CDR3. CDR3: CASSLRGDTQYF. CDR3 DNA sequence: TGTGCCAGCTCCCTGAGGGGAGATACGCAGTATTTT. The chain uses TRBV27 and TRBJ2-3, with D tentatively TRBD1 or TRBD2 (5 bases each). The CDR3 contains 12 residues. Germline V CDR1 and CDR2: MNHEY, SMNVEV (reference sequence). V gave up 8 bases and J gave up 5 bases, with 11 bases separating them.

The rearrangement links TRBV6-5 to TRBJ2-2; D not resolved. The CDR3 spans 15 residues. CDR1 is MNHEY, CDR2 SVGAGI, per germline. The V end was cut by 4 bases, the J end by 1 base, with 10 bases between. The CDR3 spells CASSSVAENTGELFF. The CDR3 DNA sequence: TGTGCCAGCAGTTCCGTCGCGGAGAACACCGGGGAGCTGTTTTTT.

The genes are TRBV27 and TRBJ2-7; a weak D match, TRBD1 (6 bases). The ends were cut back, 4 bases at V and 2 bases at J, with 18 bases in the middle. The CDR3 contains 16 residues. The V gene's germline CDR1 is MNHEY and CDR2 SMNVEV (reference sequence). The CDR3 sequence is CASSSSTGTRAYEQYF. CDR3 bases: TGTGCCAGCAGTTCATCAACCGGGACAAGGGCCTACGAGCAGTACTTC.

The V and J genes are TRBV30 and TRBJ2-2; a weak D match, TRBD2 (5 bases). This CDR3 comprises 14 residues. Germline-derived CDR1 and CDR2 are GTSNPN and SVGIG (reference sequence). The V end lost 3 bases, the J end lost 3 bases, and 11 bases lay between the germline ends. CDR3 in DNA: TGTGCCTGGAGGGAGGACGGATACACCGGGGAGCTGTTTTTT. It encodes CAWREDGYTGELFF. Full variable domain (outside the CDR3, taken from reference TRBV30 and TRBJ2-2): SQTIHQWPATLVQPVGSPLSLECTVEGTSNPNLYWYRQAAGRGLQLLFYSVGIGQISSEVPQNLSASRPQDRQFILSSKKLLLSDSGFYLCAWREDGYTGELFFGEGSRLTVL.

CDR3 residues: CASSPTGVGEAFF. The CDR3 DNA reads TGTGCCAGCAGCCCGACAGGGGTGGGTGAAGCTTTCTTT. The chain is built from TRBV9 and TRBJ1-1, with 8 bases identical to TRBD1. The CDR3 has 13 amino acids. V lost 4 bases, J lost 7 bases, and 6 bases stayed unmatched. Germline V gene sequence: CDR1 SGDLS, CDR2 YYNGEE.

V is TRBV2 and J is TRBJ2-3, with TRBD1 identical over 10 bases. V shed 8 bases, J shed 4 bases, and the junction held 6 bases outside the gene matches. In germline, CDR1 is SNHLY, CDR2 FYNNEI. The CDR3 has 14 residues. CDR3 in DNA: TGTGCCAGCCCCGGGACAGGGGAGTCAGATACGCAGTATTTT. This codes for CASPGTGESDTQYF.

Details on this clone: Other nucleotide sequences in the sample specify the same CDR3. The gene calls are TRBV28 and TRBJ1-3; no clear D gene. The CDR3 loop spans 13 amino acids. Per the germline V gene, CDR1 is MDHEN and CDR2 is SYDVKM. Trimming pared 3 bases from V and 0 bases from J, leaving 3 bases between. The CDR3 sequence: CASSLSSGNTIYF. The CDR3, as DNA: TGTGCCAGCAGTTTGAGCTCTGGAAACACCATATATTTT. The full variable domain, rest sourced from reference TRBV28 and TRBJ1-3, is DVKVTQSSRYLVKRTGEKVFLECVQDMDHENMFWYRQDPGLGLRLIYFSYDVKMKEKGDIPEGYSVSREKKERFSLILESASTNQTSMYLCASSLSSGNTIYFGEGSWLTVV.

The chain's CDR3 is CASSLFTPASGGAYGYTF. The DNA of the CDR3 is TGTGCCAGCAGCTTGTTTACTCCGGCGTCAGGGGGTGCCTATGGCTACACCTTC. V and J are TRBV13 and TRBJ1-2, with 7 positions matching TRBD1. V dropped 3 bases and J dropped 4; count of bases not matched to a gene: 17. This CDR3 is built from 18 residues. Per the germline V gene, CDR1 is PRHDT and CDR2 is FYEKMQ (reference sequence).

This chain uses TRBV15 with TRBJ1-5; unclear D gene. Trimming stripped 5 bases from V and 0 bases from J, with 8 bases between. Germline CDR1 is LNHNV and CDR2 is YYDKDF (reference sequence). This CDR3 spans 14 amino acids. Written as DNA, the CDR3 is TGTGCCACCAGCGTATCTTATAGCAATCAGCCCCAGCATTTT. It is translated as CATSVSYSNQPQHF.

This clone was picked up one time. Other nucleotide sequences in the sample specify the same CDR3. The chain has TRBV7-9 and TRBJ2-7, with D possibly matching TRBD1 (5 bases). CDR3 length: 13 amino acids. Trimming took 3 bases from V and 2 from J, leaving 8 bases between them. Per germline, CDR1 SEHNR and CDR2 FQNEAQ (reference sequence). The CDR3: CASSFDSTYEQYF. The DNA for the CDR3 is TGTGCCAGCAGCTTTGACAGTACCTACGAGCAGTACTTC.

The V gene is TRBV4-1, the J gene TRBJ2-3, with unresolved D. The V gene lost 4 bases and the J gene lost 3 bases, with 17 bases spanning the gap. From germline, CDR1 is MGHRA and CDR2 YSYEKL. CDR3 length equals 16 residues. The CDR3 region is CASSPPGFLKTDTQYF. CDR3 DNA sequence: TGCGCCAGCAGCCCCCCGGGCTTCTTAAAGACAGATACGCAGTATTTT.

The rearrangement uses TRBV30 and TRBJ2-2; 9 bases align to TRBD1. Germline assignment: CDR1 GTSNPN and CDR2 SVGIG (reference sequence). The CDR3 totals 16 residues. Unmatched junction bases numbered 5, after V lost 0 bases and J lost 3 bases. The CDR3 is CAWSVWGQGDTGELFF. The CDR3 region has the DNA TGTGCCTGGAGTGTTTGGGGACAGGGCGACACCGGGGAGCTGTTTTTT.

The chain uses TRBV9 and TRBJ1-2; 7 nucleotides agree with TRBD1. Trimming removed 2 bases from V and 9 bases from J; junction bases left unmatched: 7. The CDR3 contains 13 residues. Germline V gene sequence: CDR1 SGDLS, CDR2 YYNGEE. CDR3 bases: TGTGCCAGCAGCGTCGAGGGGGCCTCAAGCTACACCTTC. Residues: CASSVEGASSYTF.

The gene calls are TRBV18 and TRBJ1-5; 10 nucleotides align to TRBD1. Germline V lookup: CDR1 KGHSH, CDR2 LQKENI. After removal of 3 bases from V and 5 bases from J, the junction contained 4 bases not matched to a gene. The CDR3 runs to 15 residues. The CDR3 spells CASSPRTGGDQPQHF. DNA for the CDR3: TGTGCCAGCTCACCGCGGACAGGGGGAGATCAGCCCCAGCATTTT.

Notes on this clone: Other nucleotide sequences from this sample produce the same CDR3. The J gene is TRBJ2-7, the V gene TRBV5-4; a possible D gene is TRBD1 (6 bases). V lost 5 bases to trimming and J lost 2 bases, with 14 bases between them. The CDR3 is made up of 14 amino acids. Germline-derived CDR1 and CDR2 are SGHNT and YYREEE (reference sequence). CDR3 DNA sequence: TGTGCCAGCAGTAGTACATCAGGGGCCTACGAGCAGTACTTC. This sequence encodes CASSSTSGAYEQYF.

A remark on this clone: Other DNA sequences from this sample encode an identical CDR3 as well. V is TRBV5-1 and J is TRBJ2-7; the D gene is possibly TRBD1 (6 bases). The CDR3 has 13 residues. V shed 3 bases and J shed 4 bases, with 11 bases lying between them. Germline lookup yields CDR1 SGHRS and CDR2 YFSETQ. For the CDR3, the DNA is TGCGCCAGCAGCTACGGACAGACGTACGAGCAGTACTTC. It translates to CASSYGQTYEQYF.

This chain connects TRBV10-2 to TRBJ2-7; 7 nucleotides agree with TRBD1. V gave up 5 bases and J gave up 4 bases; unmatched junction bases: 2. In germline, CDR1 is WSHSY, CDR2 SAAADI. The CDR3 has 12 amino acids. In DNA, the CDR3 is TGCGCCAGCAGTACGACAGGGTACGAGCAGTACTTC. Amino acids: CASSTTGYEQYF.

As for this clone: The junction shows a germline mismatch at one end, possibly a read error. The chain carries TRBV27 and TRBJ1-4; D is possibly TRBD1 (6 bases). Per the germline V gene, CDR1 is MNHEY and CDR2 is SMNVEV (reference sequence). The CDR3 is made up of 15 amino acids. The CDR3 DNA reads TGTGCCAGCAGGTTATCAGGGGAGTCTAATGAAAAACTGTTTTTT. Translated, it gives CASRLSGESNEKLFF.

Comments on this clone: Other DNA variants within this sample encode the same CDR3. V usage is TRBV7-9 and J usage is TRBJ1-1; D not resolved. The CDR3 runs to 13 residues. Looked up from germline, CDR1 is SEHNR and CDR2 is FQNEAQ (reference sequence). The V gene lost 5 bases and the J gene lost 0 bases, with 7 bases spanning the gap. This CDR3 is CASSLEVNTEAFF. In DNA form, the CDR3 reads TGTGCCAGCAGCCTCGAGGTGAACACTGAAGCTTTCTTT. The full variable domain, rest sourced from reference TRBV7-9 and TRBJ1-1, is DTGVSQNPRHKITKRGQNVTFRCDPISEHNRLYWYRQTLGQGPEFLTYFQNEAQLEKSRLLSDRFSAERPKGSFSTLEIQRTEQGDSAMYLCASSLEVNTEAFFGQGTRLTVV.

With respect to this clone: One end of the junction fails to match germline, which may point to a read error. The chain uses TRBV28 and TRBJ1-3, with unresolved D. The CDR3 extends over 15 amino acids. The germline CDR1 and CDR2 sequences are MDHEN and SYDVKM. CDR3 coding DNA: TGTGCCAGCAGCCCCATCCCGCTCTCTCGAAACACCATATATTTT. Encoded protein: CASSPIPLSRNTIYF.

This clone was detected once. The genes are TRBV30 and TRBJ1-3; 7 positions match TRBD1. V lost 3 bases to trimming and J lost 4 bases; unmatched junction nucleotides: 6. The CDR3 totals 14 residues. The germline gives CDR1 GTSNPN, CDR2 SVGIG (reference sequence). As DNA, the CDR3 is TGTGCCTGGAGGATACAGGGGATCGGAAACACCATATATTTT. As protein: CAWRIQGIGNTIYF.

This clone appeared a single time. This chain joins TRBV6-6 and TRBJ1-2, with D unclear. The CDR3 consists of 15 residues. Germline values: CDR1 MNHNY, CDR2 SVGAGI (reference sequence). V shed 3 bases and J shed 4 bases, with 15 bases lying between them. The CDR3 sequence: CASSYSGPAGYGYTF. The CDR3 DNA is TGTGCCAGCAGTTATAGTGGACCCGCTGGCTATGGCTACACCTTC.

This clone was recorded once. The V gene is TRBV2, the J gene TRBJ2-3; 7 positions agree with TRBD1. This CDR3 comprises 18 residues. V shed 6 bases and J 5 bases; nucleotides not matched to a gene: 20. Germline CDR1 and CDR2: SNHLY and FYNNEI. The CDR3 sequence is CASRIASGQSLIEDTQYF. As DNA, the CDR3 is TGTGCCAGCAGAATAGCATCGGGACAGAGCCTTATAGAAGATACGCAGTATTTT.

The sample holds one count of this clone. CDR3 DNA sequence: TGTGCCAGCAGACAGACAGCCCGGGTCGATGAGCAGTTCTTC. Translated: CASRQTARVDEQFF. The V and J genes are TRBV6-5 and TRBJ2-1; D is perhaps TRBD1 (5 bases). The CDR3 spans 14 residues. Trimming left V 6 bases short and J 8 bases short, with 17 bases between. Germline loops: CDR1 MNHEY, CDR2 SVGAGI.

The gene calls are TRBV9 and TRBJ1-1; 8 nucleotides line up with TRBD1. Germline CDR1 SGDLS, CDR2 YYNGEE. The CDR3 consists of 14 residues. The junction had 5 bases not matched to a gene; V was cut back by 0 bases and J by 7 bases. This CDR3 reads CASSVVTGVGEAFF. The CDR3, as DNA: TGTGCCAGCAGCGTAGTGACAGGGGTGGGTGAAGCTTTCTTT.